A single sample is the source of the 5 T cell receptor beta chains below, sequenced in a study of CD8 T cells in ankylosing spondylitis. Study conclusions and caveats: Seven to nine highly homologous variants formed a TCR beta motif that appeared characteristic of ankylosing spondylitis blood.

No antigen has been identified for these receptors. Each CDR3 protein is one row after TCRdb ran MiXCR on the 5' RACE reads. Of just under 550,000 distinct CDR3 sequences in the sample, about 13% are singletons; the top ten hold 6.8%. The specimen sequenced was blood, either unsorted or a sorted T cell fraction (not recorded which). These receptors all come from a male donor with ankylosing spondylitis.

This clonotype turned up a few times. This sequence joins TRBV19 and TRBJ1-2; D is ambiguous. The CDR3 consists of 14 residues. CDR1 and CDR2 from the germline V gene are LNHDA and SQIVND (reference sequence). Trimming stripped 0 bases from V and 3 bases from J, with 8 bases between. CDR3 loop: CASSIDGSDYGYTF. Written as DNA, the CDR3 is TGTGCCAGTAGTATAGATGGCAGTGACTATGGCTACACCTTC.

This clonotype occurred a few times. CDR3 DNA sequence: TGTGCCAGCAGTTATCGGACAGCCAACACTGAAGCTTTCTTT. This sequence encodes CASSYRTANTEAFF. The V and J genes are TRBV6-5 and TRBJ1-1; a weak D match, TRBD1 (6 bases). V was pared by 3 bases and J by 2 bases, with 10 bases between. This CDR3 has 14 amino acids. The germline V gene encodes CDR1 MNHEY and CDR2 SVGAGI.

This clonotype occurred many times. The J gene is TRBJ2-3, the V gene TRBV5-5, with D possibly called TRBD1 or TRBD2 (5 bases each). The V gene lost 6 bases and the J gene lost 0 bases, with 11 bases spanning the gap. Germline V gives CDR1 SGHKS, CDR2 YYEKEE (reference sequence). CDR3 length: 14 amino acids. The CDR3 is CASNLRESTDTQYF. CDR3 bases: TGTGCCAGCAACCTCAGGGAGAGCACAGATACGCAGTATTTT.

This clonotype came up a few times. The chain couples TRBV20-1 to TRBJ1-3; tentatively, D is TRBD1 (6 bases). CDR3 length equals 15 residues. The V end lost 6 bases, the J end lost 3 bases, and 18 bases lay between the germline ends. CDR1 is DFQATT, CDR2 SNEGSKA, per germline (reference sequence). Here the CDR3 reads CSAEADSPLGNTIYF. The CDR3 DNA reads as TGCAGTGCCGAAGCGGACAGCCCTCTTGGAAACACCATATATTTT.

There are many counts of this clonotype. The junction and the germline gene differ at one end; a read error may be behind it. The J gene is TRBJ2-1, the V gene TRBV12-3 or TRBV12-4; 11 bases match TRBD1. The length of the CDR3 is 13 residues. The CDR3 DNA reads TGTGCCAGCAGCCCACGAGGACAGGGGGCTGGAGTCTTC. Translation gives CASSPRGQGAGVF.